These 27 T cell receptor beta chains originate from one sample sequenced in a study of T cells after posttransplantation cyclophosphamide. Some clones are missing from TCRdb's copy, which holds only in-frame ones; the method was immunoSEQ multiplex PCR. This sample comprises some 43,000 clones, none seen once only. Source material: PBMCs. The receptors derive from a man aged 40-55 years in good health, CMV-negative, and a related stem cell transplant donor.

In this sample, this clone turned up many times. This chain joins TRBV19 and TRBJ2-7, with D possibly being TRBD2 (5 bases). Trimming removed 2 bases at V and 3 bases at J, with 11 bases between. Germline V CDR1 and CDR2: LNHDA, SQIVND (reference sequence). This CDR3 is built from 14 residues. The CDR3, as DNA: TGTGCCAGTAGTATAAACGGGGAAGGCTACGAGCAGTACTTC. This codes for CASSINGEGYEQYF.

This clone was observed many times. This sequence joins TRBV7-8 and TRBJ2-3; weak D call: TRBD2 (5 bases). The ends were cut back, 0 bases at V and 0 bases at J, with 7 bases in the middle. The length of the CDR3 is 15 residues. Germline lookup yields CDR1 SGHVS and CDR2 FQNEAQ. In nucleotides, the CDR3 is TGTGCCAGCAGCTTAGCGGGAGATAGCACAGATACGCAGTATTTT. The encoded protein is CASSLAGDSTDTQYF.

This clone has ten or more counts. The chain recombines TRBV5-1 with TRBJ1-1; D gene ambiguous. Germline V lookup: CDR1 SGHRS, CDR2 YFSETQ. The CDR3 spans 11 residues. V was pared by 0 bases and J by 7 bases, with 4 bases between. CDR3 loop: CASSLAGEAFF. The CDR3 DNA reads TGCGCCAGCAGCTTGGCAGGTGAAGCTTTCTTT.

This clone was detected ten times or more. The rearrangement uses TRBV6-1 and TRBJ2-5, with TRBD1 identical over 7 bases. Per the germline V gene, CDR1 is MNHNS and CDR2 is SASEGT. With V trimmed by 1 base and J by 5 bases, 7 bases remained unmatched. This CDR3 contains 15 residues. The CDR3, as DNA: TGTGCCAGCAGTGAAGAGCCAGGGGGATCGGAGACCCAGTACTTC. It is translated as CASSEEPGGSETQYF.

This clone was seen ten or more times. V usage is TRBV28 and J usage is TRBJ2-3, with 11 bases that match TRBD2. This CDR3 comprises 14 residues. The germline CDR1 and CDR2 sequences are MDHEN and SYDVKM. V shed 3 bases and J 7 bases; nucleotides not matched to a gene: 3. The CDR3: CASSFLTSGNTQYF. CDR3 in DNA: TGTGCCAGCAGTTTCTTGACTAGCGGGAATACGCAGTATTTT. Full variable domain (missing parts from reference TRBV28 and TRBJ2-3): DVKVTQSSRYLVKRTGEKVFLECVQDMDHENMFWYRQDPGLGLRLIYFSYDVKMKEKGDIPEGYSVSREKKERFSLILESASTNQTSMYLCASSFLTSGNTQYFGPGTRLTVL.

This clone was seen ten or more times. The rearrangement joins TRBV28 to TRBJ1-1; 12 bases line up with TRBD1. The CDR3 spans 17 residues. V lost 5 bases to trimming and J lost 5 bases; unmatched junction nucleotides: 12. Germline CDR1 and CDR2: MDHEN and SYDVKM. CDR3 sequence reads: CASSNRGGQGAPTEAFF. The CDR3 bases are TGTGCCAGCAGTAACCGGGGGGGACAGGGGGCGCCGACTGAAGCTTTCTTT.

This clone was detected ten times or more. This chain links TRBV19 with TRBJ2-5; perhaps TRBD1 as D (6 bases). CDR1 and CDR2 from the germline V gene are LNHDA and SQIVND (reference sequence). The CDR3 spans 10 residues. Deletions cut 8 bases from V and 5 bases from J, with 6 bases between. The CDR3 reads CASGGETQYF. In DNA form, the CDR3 reads TGTGCCAGTGGGGGCGAGACCCAGTACTTC.

This clone was picked up many times. One end of the junction varies from germline; a read error may be responsible. The V call is TRBV2, the J call TRBJ2-7, with 12 bases that match TRBD2. Germline V gives CDR1 SNHLY, CDR2 FYNNEI. This CDR3 comprises 15 residues. The chain's CDR3 is CASREASGRGYEQYF. CDR3 coding DNA: TGTGCCAGCAGGGAAGCTAGCGGGAGGGGATACGAGCAGTACTTC. The variable domain in full, completed from reference TRBV2 and TRBJ2-7, reads EPEVTQTPSHQVTQMGQEVILRCVPISNHLYFYWYRQILGQKVEFLVSFYNNEISEKSEIFDDQFSVERPDGSNFTLKIRSTKLEDSAMYFCASREASGRGYEQYFGPGTRLTVT.

This clone was picked up many times. The rearrangement uses TRBV7-2 and TRBJ2-2, with D possibly matching TRBD2 (5 bases). The CDR3 is 17 amino acids. The V gene's germline CDR1 is SGHTA and CDR2 FQGNSA. The germline V and J ends were trimmed by 0 bases and 0 bases, with 11 bases remaining between them. Written as DNA, the CDR3 is TGTGCCAGCAGCTTAGCCGTCGAGAGGGCGAACACCGGGGAGCTGTTTTTT. Encoded protein: CASSLAVERANTGELFF.

This clone was counted only a few times. For the CDR3, the DNA is TGTGCCAGCAGCCCCGGACAGTTTAATTCACCCCTCCACTTT. Its protein product is CASSPGQFNSPLHF. The chain links TRBV28 to TRBJ1-6; tentative D call: TRBD1 (6 bases). Germline V gene sequence: CDR1 MDHEN, CDR2 SYDVKM. The V gene lost 6 bases and the J gene lost 6 bases, with 12 bases spanning the gap. This CDR3 region has 14 residues.

To note about this clone: A junction end diverges from the germline sequence, so it may reflect a read error. The CDR3 loop is CAGSSPGTSGRAAEQFF. Written as DNA, the CDR3 is TGTGCCGGCAGTTCCCCCGGGACTAGCGGGAGGGCGGCTGAGCAGTTCTTC. The chain joins TRBV27 to TRBJ2-1; 16 bases are shared with TRBD2. This CDR3 is 17 amino acids long. CDR1 is MNHEY, CDR2 SMNVEV, per germline (reference sequence).

The sample holds many counts of this clone. This chain uses TRBV30 with TRBJ2-7, with D possibly being TRBD2 (6 bases). Germline V CDR1 and CDR2: GTSNPN, SVGIG (reference sequence). V lost 0 bases and J 4 bases, leaving 13 bases between the germline ends. The CDR3 is made up of 14 amino acids. CDR3 DNA: TGTGCCTGGAGTGTGCGGCGGGACTCTTACGAGCAGTACTTC. Protein: CAWSVRRDSYEQYF.

This clone was recorded at least ten times. The CDR3 here is CASSSLAGEYYNEQFF. In nucleotides, the CDR3 is TGTGCCAGCAGTTCCCTAGCGGGAGAATACTACAATGAGCAGTTCTTC. The chain has TRBV28 and TRBJ2-1, with 10 bases that match TRBD2. Per the germline V gene, CDR1 is MDHEN and CDR2 is SYDVKM. The trim removed 4 bases at V and 3 bases at J, leaving 6 bases unmatched. The CDR3 contains 16 residues.

The table lists this clone with many counts. The chain employs TRBV27 and TRBJ2-7; TRBD1 matches 7 bases. CDR3 size: 13 residues. Looked up from germline, CDR1 is MNHEY and CDR2 is SMNVEV (reference sequence). V trimming: 0 bases; J trimming: 4 bases; junction bases outside the gene matches: 0. Written as DNA, the CDR3 is TGTGCCAGCAGTTTATCGACAGGGTACGAGCAGTACTTC. This gives the protein CASSLSTGYEQYF.

The table lists this clone with many counts. Other DNA sequences in this sample translate to the same CDR3. The rearrangement joins TRBV7-2 to TRBJ2-1, with D possibly being TRBD1 (6 bases). This CDR3 has 14 amino acids. Trimming took 5 bases from V and 5 from J, leaving 13 bases between them. Germline CDR1 is SGHTA and CDR2 is FQGNSA. The DNA of the CDR3 is TGTGCCAGCAGCACGCGAAACAGGGACAATGAGCAGTTCTTC. It specifies CASSTRNRDNEQFF. The full variable domain, in which reference TRBV7-2 and TRBJ2-1 provide the parts outside the CDR3, is GAGVSQSPSNKVTEKGKDVELRCDPISGHTALYWYRQSLGQGLEFLIYFQGNSAPDKSGLPSDRFSAERTGGSVSTLTIQRTQQEDSAVYLCASSTRNRDNEQFFGPGTRLTVL.

This clone was detected ten times or more. The CDR3 DNA reads TGCGCCAGCAGTTTGGCAGGGACAGATACGCAGTATTTT. Encoded protein: CASSLAGTDTQYF. This chain connects TRBV10-2 to TRBJ2-3, with D maybe TRBD1 (5 bases). Trimming removed 5 bases at V and 3 bases at J, with 9 bases between. The CDR3 is made up of 13 amino acids. Germline values: CDR1 WSHSY, CDR2 SAAADI.

This clone was seen many times. The chain recombines TRBV6-6 with TRBJ1-1; 9 bases line up with TRBD1. The CDR3 is made up of 16 amino acids. Germline CDR1 is MNHNY and CDR2 is SVGAGI (reference sequence). The junction had 10 bases not matched to a gene; V was cut back by 8 bases and J by 0 bases. CDR3 amino acids: CASVYRWDRVNTEAFF. For the CDR3, the DNA is TGTGCCAGCGTTTATCGCTGGGACAGGGTGAACACTGAAGCTTTCTTT.

This clone showed up many times. The gene calls are TRBV7-6 and TRBJ1-4; possible D gene TRBD1, 6 bases. The CDR3 is 16 amino acids. Deletions cut 5 bases from V and 6 bases from J, with 19 bases between. The germline gives CDR1 SGHVS, CDR2 FNYEAQ. Here the CDR3 reads CASSIQLGAWDEKLFF. The CDR3 DNA follows: TGTGCCAGCAGCATCCAATTGGGGGCTTGGGATGAAAAACTGTTTTTT.

This clone has at least ten counts. The CDR3: CASSPLAGGETQYF. The CDR3 region has the DNA TGTGCCAGCTCACCACTTGCAGGTGGAGAGACCCAGTACTTC. The rearrangement links TRBV18 to TRBJ2-5; D not resolved. The CDR3 loop spans 14 amino acids. Trimming removed 1 base from V and 4 bases from J, with 10 bases in between. In germline, CDR1 is KGHSH, CDR2 LQKENI.

This clone was found many times. The germline gene is not matched at one end of the junction; a read error may be the cause. The rearrangement uses TRBV19 and TRBJ2-1; a possible D gene is TRBD2 (6 bases). The CDR3 runs to 13 residues. Germline V lookup: CDR1 LNHDA, CDR2 SQIVND (reference sequence). CDR3 region: CASSIGSSNERFF. The CDR3 coding sequence is TGTGCCAGTAGTATCGGGAGCAGCAATGAGCGGTTCTTC.

The table lists this clone with many counts. The V gene is TRBV30, the J gene TRBJ1-1; D is uncertain. CDR3 size: 13 residues. Trimming took 4 bases from V and 3 from J, leaving 12 bases between them. Germline loops: CDR1 GTSNPN, CDR2 SVGIG (reference sequence). The CDR3 nucleotides read TGTGCCTGGACCATAGCACGGGACACTGAAGCTTTCTTT. Encoded protein: CAWTIARDTEAFF. Together with reference TRBV30 and TRBJ1-1, the CDR3 gives the full variable domain: SQTIHQWPATLVQPVGSPLSLECTVEGTSNPNLYWYRQAAGRGLQLLFYSVGIGQISSEVPQNLSASRPQDRQFILSSKKLLLSDSGFYLCAWTIARDTEAFFGQGTRLTVV.

This clone was recorded at least ten times. The chain combines TRBV28 with TRBJ2-5; the D gene is possibly TRBD2 (5 bases). The CDR3 sequence is 13 residues long. Germline V lookup: CDR1 MDHEN, CDR2 SYDVKM. The V end lost 3 bases, the J end lost 4 bases, and 9 bases lay between the germline ends. The CDR3: CASSFAGGETQYF. CDR3 nucleotides: TGTGCCAGCAGTTTTGCGGGCGGAGAGACCCAGTACTTC.

The table lists this clone with many counts. This sequence joins TRBV29-1 and TRBJ2-7, with 8 nucleotides matching TRBD1. The V gene end was trimmed by 1 base and the J gene end by 3 bases; junction bases not matched to a gene: 8. The CDR3 sequence is 15 residues long. Germline CDR1 and CDR2: SQVTM and ANQGSEA. The CDR3 is CSVEAPQGANYEQYF. The CDR3 nucleotides are TGCAGCGTTGAAGCTCCGCAGGGGGCAAACTACGAGCAGTACTTC.

This clone came up many times. The chain combines TRBV29-1 with TRBJ1-1, with no clear D. Germline values: CDR1 SQVTM, CDR2 ANQGSEA. The CDR3 sequence is 11 residues long. The V and J ends lost 6 bases and 3 bases respectively, with 8 bases between them. In DNA, the CDR3 is TGCAGCGTCCTTTATTACACTGAAGCTTTCTTT. Translated: CSVLYYTEAFF.

There are many counts of this clone. The chain is built from TRBV6-1 and TRBJ2-1, with TRBD2 matching 13 bases. The germline V gene encodes CDR1 MNHNS and CDR2 SASEGT. CDR3 length: 15 residues. After removal of 8 bases from V and 8 bases from J, the junction contained 9 bases not matched to a gene. The chain's CDR3 is CASGGTSGNLDEQFF. The CDR3 bases are TGTGCCAGCGGAGGGACTAGCGGGAATCTTGATGAGCAGTTCTTC.

This clone was seen more than once but under ten times. This rearrangement joins TRBV10-2 to TRBJ1-1; TRBD1 matches at 7 bases. The J segment lost 8 bases and the V segment lost 7 bases, leaving 10 bases of the junction unmatched. The CDR3 totals 13 residues. Germline CDR1 and CDR2: WSHSY and SAAADI. Here the CDR3 reads CASKGVGGREAFF. As DNA, the CDR3 is TGCGCCAGCAAAGGGGTAGGGGGCAGGGAAGCTTTCTTT.

Many counts were recorded for this clone. V and J are TRBV5-5 and TRBJ1-2; TRBD1 matches at 8 bases. The CDR3 is 13 amino acids. Germline CDR1 SGHKS, CDR2 YYEKEE (reference sequence). With 3 bases clipped from V and 8 bases from J, the junction kept 6 bases outside the gene matches. The CDR3 loop reads CASSSSGGEGYTF. In DNA, the CDR3 is TGTGCCAGCAGCTCATCAGGGGGCGAGGGCTACACCTTC. The full variable domain, its missing parts supplied by reference TRBV5-5 and TRBJ1-2, is DAGVTQSPTHLIKTRGQQVTLRCSPISGHKSVSWYQQVLGQGPQFIFQYYEKEERGRGNFPDRFSARQFPNYSSELNVNALLLGDSALYLCASSSSGGEGYTFGSGTRLTVV.